Listed here are 5 T cell receptor beta chains from one sample, sequenced in a study of T cell responses to AZD1222 COVID-19 vaccine. This table comes from immunoSEQ multiplex PCR, and its TCRdb copy is limited to in-frame clones, with some not included. Here the sample spans approximately 140,000 clones, around nine tenths being singletons. The sequencing here drew on peripheral blood, taken on day 0 of AZD1222 vaccination. Receptors were obtained from an adult in good health.

The V gene is TRBV18, the J gene TRBJ1-1; D not certain. Per germline, CDR1 KGHSH and CDR2 LQKENI. The length of the CDR3 is 16 residues. V was cut by 1 base and J by 4 bases, with 16 bases left in between. The CDR3 region is CASSPQVKDVGTEAFF. The CDR3 nucleotides read TGTGCCAGCTCACCACAGGTGAAGGATGTGGGCACTGAAGCTTTCTTT.

V gene TRBV15 combines with J gene TRBJ1-4; TRBD1 agrees at 8 bases. V lost 4 bases, J lost 6 bases, and 7 bases stayed unmatched. Germline CDR1 reads LNHNV; CDR2 reads YYDKDF (reference sequence). The CDR3 is 15 residues long. CDR3: CATSNLDRGDEKLFF. In DNA form, the CDR3 reads TGTGCCACCAGCAACCTAGACAGGGGCGATGAAAAACTGTTTTTT.

This chain uses TRBV4-3 with TRBJ1-2; weak D call: TRBD1 (5 bases). The CDR3 is 14 amino acids. V lost 1 base to trimming and J lost 5 bases, with 11 bases between them. From germline, CDR1 is LGHNA and CDR2 YSLEER. The chain's CDR3 is CASSQAGWGYGYTF. CDR3 coding DNA: TGCGCCAGCAGCCAAGCTGGTTGGGGGTATGGCTACACCTTC.

The chain combines TRBV5-6 with TRBJ1-1; tentatively, D is TRBD1 (5 bases). Trimming left V 2 bases short and J 4 bases short, with 9 bases between. CDR3 length equals 13 residues. Germline CDR1 SGHDT, CDR2 YYEEEE. CDR3 sequence reads: CASSFRGGTEAFF. CDR3 DNA: TGTGCCAGCAGCTTCCGGGGGGGCACTGAAGCTTTCTTT.

The rearrangement links TRBV7-3 to TRBJ2-1; D unresolved. V was shortened by 4 bases and J by 3 bases, with 16 bases between the two germline ends. Per germline, CDR1 SGHTA and CDR2 FQGTGA. CDR3 size: 16 residues. This CDR3 reads CASSSFLDGDYNEQFF. As DNA, the CDR3 is TGTGCCAGCAGCTCCTTTCTAGACGGTGACTACAATGAGCAGTTCTTC.